The 10 T cell receptor beta chains listed next were all sequenced from one sample in a study of CD8 T cells in ankylosing spondylitis. TCRdb re-analysed the 5' RACE reads in MiXCR, keeping a single row per CDR3 protein. The sample includes 200,000 to 300,000 distinct CDR3 sequences, 32% of them seen just once. The source material was blood, either unsorted or a sorted T cell fraction (not recorded which). All receptors come from a male donor with ankylosing spondylitis or in good health (not recorded which).

This clonotype appeared a few times. The chain carries TRBV12-3 or TRBV12-4 and TRBJ2-1, with 11 bases matching TRBD1. Germline trimming cut 8 bases from V and 4 bases from J; bases unmatched to any gene: 16. This CDR3 spans 18 amino acids. CDR3 protein: CASQGPGQGVSLYNEQFF. The CDR3 nucleotides are TGTGCCAGCCAAGGTCCGGGACAGGGGGTATCACTGTACAATGAGCAGTTCTTC.

This clonotype was detected a few times. This chain uses TRBV9 with TRBJ2-3; D ambiguous. The CDR3 totals 16 residues. V was pared by 4 bases and J by 4 bases, with 19 bases between. Per germline, CDR1 SGDLS and CDR2 YYNGEE. The CDR3 reads CASSPWSGGTSDTQYF. The CDR3 DNA follows: TGTGCCAGCAGCCCTTGGTCTGGCGGCACCTCAGATACGCAGTATTTT.

There are a few counts of this clonotype. The chain couples TRBV12-3 or TRBV12-4 to TRBJ2-3; D assignment may be TRBD1 or TRBD2 (6 bases each). The CDR3 covers 16 residues. V dropped 2 bases and J dropped 2 bases, with 14 bases sitting between them. The CDR3 DNA follows: TGTGCCAGCAGTTTAAGCGAGACGGGGGCCACAGATACGCAGTATTTT. This gives the protein CASSLSETGATDTQYF.

This clonotype occurred a few times. The chain recombines TRBV11-2 with TRBJ1-2; D uncertain. The germline V gene has CDR1 SGHAT and CDR2 FQNNGV. The V end lost 4 bases, the J end lost 7 bases, and 19 bases lay between the germline ends. The CDR3 extends over 15 amino acids. The CDR3 nucleotides are TGTGCCAGCAGCTCTATCCGGGCTAAGGCGTCTGGCTACACCTTC. It translates to CASSSIRAKASGYTF. Looking up the rest from reference TRBV11-2 and TRBJ1-2 gives the full variable domain: EAGVAQSPRYKIIEKRQSVAFWCNPISGHATLYWYQQILGQGPKLLIQFQNNGVVDDSQLPKDRFSAERLKGVDSTLKIQPAKLEDSAVYLCASSSIRAKASGYTFGSGTRLTVV.

This clonotype has more than one count but fewer than ten. CDR3 amino acids: CASTLDLSTDTQYF. The CDR3 nucleotides read TGTGCCAGCACCCTCGACCTGAGCACAGATACGCAGTATTTT. The genes are TRBV6-2 or TRBV6-3 and TRBJ2-3, with D unclear. Trimming stripped 7 bases from V and 0 bases from J, with 11 bases between. This CDR3 contains 14 residues. CDR1 is MNHEY, CDR2 SVGEGT, per germline.

This clonotype was counted a few times. The rearrangement links TRBV7-8 to TRBJ2-7; D gene unclear. The CDR3 runs 12 residues. V shed 5 bases and J shed 6 bases, with 11 bases lying between them. CDR1 SGHVS and CDR2 FQNEAQ come from the germline V gene. The CDR3 protein is CASSLVGVEQYF. CDR3 nucleotide sequence: TGTGCCAGCAGCCTTGTTGGGGTCGAGCAGTACTTC.

The chain carries TRBV12-3 or TRBV12-4 and TRBJ2-1; TRBD2 agrees at 8 bases. The CDR3 sequence is 15 residues long. The ends lost 1 base at V and 1 base at J; junction bases unmatched: 0. The CDR3 region is CASSLERGSYNEQFF. CDR3 in DNA: TGTGCCAGCAGTTTAGAGCGGGGGTCCTACAATGAGCAGTTCTTC.

J is TRBJ2-3 and V is TRBV20-1; possible D gene TRBD2, 7 bases. V was clipped by 3 bases and J by 5 bases, with 15 bases between them. The CDR3 length is 14 residues. From germline, CDR1 is DFQATT and CDR2 SNEGSKA (reference sequence). CDR3 coding DNA: TGCAGTGCTAGTGGTGGGGGGGCGATAGATACGCAGTATTTT. Its translation: CSASGGGAIDTQYF.

This clonotype appeared a few times. The rearrangement uses TRBV20-1 and TRBJ2-5; 7 nucleotides agree with TRBD1. The CDR3 extends over 14 amino acids. With 6 bases clipped from V and 5 bases from J, the junction kept 12 bases outside the gene matches. Germline V gives CDR1 DFQATT, CDR2 SNEGSKA (reference sequence). The CDR3 DNA sequence: TGCAGTGCCGCAGAACAGGGGTGGTTGGAGACCCAGTACTTC. Translation gives CSAAEQGWLETQYF.

J is TRBJ1-4 and V is TRBV20-1, with 7 nucleotides matching TRBD1. This CDR3 contains 14 residues. The junction had 9 bases not matched to a gene; V was cut back by 5 bases and J by 6 bases. The germline V gene has CDR1 DFQATT and CDR2 SNEGSKA (reference sequence). CDR3 protein: CSALHRGIDEKLFF. The CDR3 region has the DNA TGCAGTGCTTTACACAGGGGAATCGATGAAAAACTGTTTTTT.